This entry lists 22 T cell receptor beta chains sequenced from one sample in a study of cytomegalovirus exposure and HLA in healthy donors. PCR primers comprised 60 Vbeta and 13 Jbeta primers. Method: immunoSEQ multiplex PCR; TCRdb's copy keeps in-frame clones and lacks some. The sample lists 120,000 to 150,000 clones, around three quarters occurring once. Sequenced input: PBMCs. These receptors came from a man in his forties or fifties in good health and CMV-seropositive.

This rearrangement joins TRBV18 to TRBJ2-5, with 9 bases that match TRBD2. Germline CDR1 and CDR2: KGHSH and LQKENI. The CDR3 is 15 amino acids. V lost 3 bases to trimming and J lost 5 bases; unmatched junction nucleotides: 7. DNA of the CDR3: TGTGCCAGCTCACCGCCTAGCGGGGAGTCTGAGACCCAGTACTTC. It is translated as CASSPPSGESETQYF.

This clone was observed a few times. This chain connects TRBV4-3 to TRBJ2-3; maybe TRBD2 (5 bases). Deletions cut 0 bases from V and 3 bases from J, with 13 bases between. The CDR3 sequence is 16 residues long. The germline CDR1 and CDR2 sequences are LGHNA and YSLEER. The CDR3 sequence is CASSQDVTGGTDTQYF. The CDR3 DNA reads as TGCGCCAGCAGCCAAGACGTCACGGGCGGGACAGATACGCAGTATTTT.

CDR3 nucleotide sequence: TGTGCCAGCAGCCGGGGAGCAACTAATGAAAAACTGTTTTTT. Amino acids: CASSRGATNEKLFF. This rearrangement joins TRBV5-5 to TRBJ1-4, with D hard to call. The germline gives CDR1 SGHKS, CDR2 YYEKEE (reference sequence). V gave up 4 bases and J gave up 0 bases, with 7 bases separating them. The CDR3 sequence is 14 residues long.

V gene TRBV4-1 combines with J gene TRBJ1-3; D is ambiguous. The CDR3 contains 18 residues. The germline CDR1 and CDR2 sequences are MGHRA and YSYEKL. The V and J ends lost 0 bases and 3 bases respectively, with 18 bases between them. CDR3 sequence (DNA): TGCGCCAGCAGCCAAGATGAGGTAGGGAGGTCCGGTGGAAACACCATATATTTT. Protein sequence: CASSQDEVGRSGGNTIYF.

The genes are TRBV5-6 and TRBJ2-3, with D hard to call. This CDR3 spans 12 amino acids. The V end lost 3 bases, the J end lost 9 bases, and 11 bases lay between the germline ends. Germline assignment: CDR1 SGHDT and CDR2 YYEEEE. The CDR3 sequence is CASSSDTVTQYF. DNA for the CDR3: TGTGCCAGCAGCTCCGACACCGTCACGCAGTATTTT. The full variable domain, with the rest looked up from reference TRBV5-6 and TRBJ2-3, is DAGVTQSPTHLIKTRGQQVTLRCSPKSGHDTVSWYQQALGQGPQFIFQYYEEEERQRGNFPDRFSGHQFPNYSSELNVNALLLGDSALYLCASSSDTVTQYFGPGTRLTVL.

This clone was recorded only once. Other DNA sequences in this specimen translate into the identical CDR3. The J gene is TRBJ1-3, the V gene TRBV18; 9 positions match TRBD1. Germline V lookup: CDR1 KGHSH, CDR2 LQKENI. This CDR3 contains 16 residues. The V segment lost 0 bases and the J segment 2 bases; nucleotides outside the gene matches: 2. The CDR3 nucleotides read TGTGCCAGCTCACCACCGGGACAGGGAGCTGGAAACACCATATATTTT. Residues: CASSPPGQGAGNTIYF.

This rearrangement joins TRBV7-2 to TRBJ1-4, with TRBD1 matching over 7 bases. Germline-derived CDR1 and CDR2 are SGHTA and FQGNSA. J lost 5 bases, V lost 5 bases, and 5 bases had no gene match. This CDR3 contains 14 residues. CDR3 protein: CASSRGQPNEKLFF. The DNA for the CDR3 is TGTGCCAGCAGCCGGGGACAGCCCAATGAAAAACTGTTTTTT.

The chain joins TRBV5-1 to TRBJ2-7, with a weak D call TRBD2 (6 bases). The V end lost 0 bases, the J end lost 2 bases, and 9 bases lay between the germline ends. This CDR3 is 14 amino acids long. Germline lookup yields CDR1 SGHRS and CDR2 YFSETQ. CDR3 in DNA: TGCGCCAGCAGCTTGGCCAGGAGGGCCTACGAGCAGTACTTC. Residues: CASSLARRAYEQYF.

This chain links TRBV10-3 with TRBJ2-7; 9 nucleotides match TRBD2. The CDR3 sequence is 14 residues long. The V gene's germline CDR1 is ENHRY and CDR2 SYGVKD. The junction had 3 bases not matched to a gene; V was cut back by 2 bases and J by 4 bases. CDR3 residues: CAISEGAGGYEQYF. DNA of the CDR3: TGTGCCATCAGTGAGGGGGCGGGAGGGTACGAGCAGTACTTC.

This clone was counted once. This chain connects TRBV9 to TRBJ2-7, with 11 bases fitting TRBD2. Trimming cost V 2 bases and J 5 bases; bases outside gene matches: 6. The CDR3 covers 15 residues. Germline lookup yields CDR1 SGDLS and CDR2 YYNGEE. In DNA, the CDR3 is TGTGCCAGCAGCGTTAGCGGGAGGGAGAACGACGAGCAGTACTTC. It yields the protein CASSVSGRENDEQYF.

This clone has only a few counts. The chain carries TRBV5-1 and TRBJ2-1, with D hard to call. Trimming stripped 2 bases from V and 4 bases from J, with 31 bases between. The CDR3 is 21 amino acids. The V gene's germline CDR1 is SGHRS and CDR2 YFSETQ. CDR3 loop: CASSFLPPINAGSLTYNEQFF. As DNA, the CDR3 is TGCGCCAGCAGCTTTTTGCCTCCCATAAATGCTGGATCGCTGACTTACAATGAGCAGTTCTTC.

The chain recombines TRBV4-1 with TRBJ1-2; D uncertain. There are 16 residues in the CDR3. The germline CDR1 and CDR2 sequences are MGHRA and YSYEKL. V lost 1 base, J lost 3 bases, and 15 bases lay in between. CDR3 DNA: TGCGCCAGCAGCCAAGGAGCTCCCCGGAGATACTATGGCTACACCTTC. This encodes CASSQGAPRRYYGYTF.

V is TRBV5-1 and J is TRBJ2-5; 7 bases agree with TRBD1. This CDR3 spans 13 amino acids. Germline-derived CDR1 and CDR2 are SGHRS and YFSETQ. J gave up 1 base and V 6 bases, and 3 bases lay outside the gene matches. The chain's CDR3 is CASKGAIQETQYF. In nucleotides, the CDR3 is TGCGCCAGCAAGGGGGCTATCCAAGAGACCCAGTACTTC.

DNA for the CDR3: TGCTCAGAACTAGCGGGAGAGTCCACAGATACGCAGTATTTT. It encodes CSELAGESTDTQYF. This chain links TRBV29-1 with TRBJ2-3; TRBD2 aligns across 11 bases. The length of the CDR3 is 14 residues. Germline assignment: CDR1 SQVTM and CDR2 ANQGSEA.

This sequence joins TRBV7-9 and TRBJ2-2, with TRBD2 matching 8 bases. CDR1 is SEHNR and CDR2 is FQNEAQ in the germline V gene (reference sequence). V lost 0 bases, J lost 1 base, and 1 base stayed unmatched. The CDR3 has 16 residues. CDR3 sequence reads: CASSLASGMNTGELFF. CDR3 sequence (DNA): TGTGCCAGCAGCTTAGCTAGCGGGATGAACACCGGGGAGCTGTTTTTT.

The V and J genes are TRBV25-1 and TRBJ2-5; D call uncertain. V was pared by 3 bases and J by 1 base, with 9 bases between. In germline, CDR1 is MGHDK, CDR2 SYGVNS. This CDR3 spans 14 amino acids. DNA of the CDR3: TGTGCCAGCAGTGACAGTGGTGTCCAAGAGACCCAGTACTTC. Translation: CASSDSGVQETQYF.

V is TRBV29-1 and J is TRBJ2-3; 13 nucleotides agree with TRBD2. After removal of 7 bases from V and 4 bases from J, the junction contained 2 bases not matched to a gene. This CDR3 is 13 amino acids long. Germline assignment: CDR1 SQVTM and CDR2 ANQGSEA. The CDR3 DNA reads TGCAGCGGGGGACTAGCGGGATCAGATACGCAGTATTTT. Translation gives CSGGLAGSDTQYF.

The rearrangement joins TRBV19 to TRBJ1-1; D remains ambiguous. Germline V CDR1 and CDR2: LNHDA, SQIVND (reference sequence). The germline V and J ends were trimmed by 6 bases and 0 bases, with 11 bases remaining between them. This CDR3 spans 14 amino acids. The CDR3 nucleotides are TGTGCCAGTAGGACGAGACGGGTGAACACTGAAGCTTTCTTT. The encoded protein is CASRTRRVNTEAFF.

On this clone: The junction departs from germline at one end; a sequencing error may be responsible. The chain couples TRBV5-6 to TRBJ2-6, with a possible D match to TRBD1 (5 bases). CDR3 length equals 14 residues. The germline gives CDR1 SGHDT, CDR2 YYEEEE. The CDR3, as DNA: TGTGCCAGCAGCTTCGTGTCTGGGGCCAACGGCCTGACTTTC. Its protein product is CASSFVSGANGLTF.

This chain links TRBV9 with TRBJ2-3; 7 bases match TRBD2. Germline loops: CDR1 SGDLS, CDR2 YYNGEE. Trimming took 2 bases from V and 6 from J; bases not matched to a gene: 9. The CDR3 contains 15 residues. The CDR3 region is CASSVQGAGRDTQYF. The CDR3 region has the DNA TGTGCCAGCAGCGTCCAGGGAGCGGGGAGGGATACGCAGTATTTT.

This clone was picked up a small number of times. The chain recombines TRBV7-8 with TRBJ2-1; 13 nucleotides match TRBD2. The ends lost 4 bases at V and 9 bases at J; junction bases unmatched: 6. The CDR3 spans 15 residues. CDR1 is SGHVS and CDR2 is FQNEAQ in the germline V gene. The DNA of the CDR3 is TGTGCCAGCAGCTCACTAGCGGGAGGGAACCGTGAGCAGTTCTTC. It specifies CASSSLAGGNREQFF.

V usage is TRBV4-2 and J usage is TRBJ2-2; D gene unclear. The V gene's germline CDR1 is LGHNA and CDR2 YNFKEQ. V lost 2 bases to trimming and J lost 0 bases, with 4 bases between them. The CDR3 spans 14 residues. The CDR3 loop reads CASSQHSNTGELFF. CDR3 sequence (DNA): TGTGCCAGCAGCCAACACTCGAACACCGGGGAGCTGTTTTTT.